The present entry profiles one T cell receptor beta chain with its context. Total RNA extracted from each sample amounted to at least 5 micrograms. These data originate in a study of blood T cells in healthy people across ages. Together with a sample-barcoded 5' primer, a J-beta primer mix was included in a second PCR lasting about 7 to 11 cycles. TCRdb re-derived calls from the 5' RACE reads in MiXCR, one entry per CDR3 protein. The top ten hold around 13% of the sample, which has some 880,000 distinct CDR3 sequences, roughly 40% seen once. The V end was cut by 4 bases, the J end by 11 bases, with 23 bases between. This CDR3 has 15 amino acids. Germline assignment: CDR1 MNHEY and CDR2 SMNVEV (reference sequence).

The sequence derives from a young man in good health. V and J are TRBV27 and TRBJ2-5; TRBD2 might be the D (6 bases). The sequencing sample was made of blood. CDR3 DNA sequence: TGTGCCAGCAGTTCCCCCCGAGCGGGTGCATACAAGCAGTACTTC. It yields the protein CASSSPRAGAYKQYF.